This T cell receptor beta chain was sequenced for a study of CD8+CD57+ T cells in acquired aplastic anemia. Study-wide context: Sorted CD4+ and CD8+ cells gave a mean 3.2 ug DNA, range 0.2 to 27.4 ug.

The length of the CDR3 is 13 residues. Germline loops: CDR1 LNHDA, CDR2 SQIVND (reference sequence). Trimming left V 7 bases short and J 2 bases short, with 11 bases between. Genomic DNA served as template for TCR beta VDJ and CDR3 profiling. TCRdb itself ran the reads through MiXCR, one entry per CDR3 protein. The data show 42,000 or so distinct CDR3 sequences, around 63% seen once. Sample: sorted CD4+, CD8+, or CD8+CD57+ T cells (not recorded which) from PBMCs. This sequence was found in a human donor in good health, serving as a control. The chain employs TRBV19 and TRBJ1-2, with unresolved D. CDR3 coding DNA: TGTGCCAGTAAAGCTGAAGAGAACTATGGCTACACCTTC. Amino acid sequence: CASKAEENYGYTF.